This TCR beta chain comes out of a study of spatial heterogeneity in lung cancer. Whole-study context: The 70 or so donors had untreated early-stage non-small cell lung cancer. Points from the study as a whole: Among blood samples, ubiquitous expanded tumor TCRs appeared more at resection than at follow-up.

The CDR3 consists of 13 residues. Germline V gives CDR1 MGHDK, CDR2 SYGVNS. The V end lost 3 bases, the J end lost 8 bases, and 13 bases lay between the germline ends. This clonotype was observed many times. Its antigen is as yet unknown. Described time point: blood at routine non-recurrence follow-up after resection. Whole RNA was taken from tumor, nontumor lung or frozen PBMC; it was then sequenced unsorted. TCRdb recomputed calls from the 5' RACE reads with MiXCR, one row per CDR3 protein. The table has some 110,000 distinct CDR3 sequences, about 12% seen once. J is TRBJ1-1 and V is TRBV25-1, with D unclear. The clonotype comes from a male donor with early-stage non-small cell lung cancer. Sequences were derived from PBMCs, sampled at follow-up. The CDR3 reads CASSDTRSGEAFF. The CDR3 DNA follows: TGTGCCAGCAGTGATACAAGGTCTGGGGAAGCTTTCTTT. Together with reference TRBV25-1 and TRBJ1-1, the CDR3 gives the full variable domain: EADIYQTPRYLVIGTGKKITLECSQTMGHDKMYWYQQDPGMELHLIHYSYGVNSTEKGDLSSESTVSRIRTEHFPLTLESARPSHTSQYLCASSDTRSGEAFFGQGTRLTVV.